These T cell receptor beta chains were read from a single sample in a study of read filtering for tumor transcriptome and immune sequencing. TCRdb called the reads again in MiXCR, with one record for every CDR3 protein. The sample shows over 55,000 distinct CDR3 sequences, over 11% of them seen only once. The sequenced sample consisted of a population of CD138-negative cells sorted from bone marrow. These receptor sequences come from a donor at least 40 years old with multiple myeloma. CDR3s include the opening cysteine and the closing phenylalanine or tryptophan. A D gene is named only where the DNA matches it firmly. The size field is filled for only some rows; it gives once, few, many or a size class.

cdr3_aa,cdr3_nt,cdr3_length,j_call,d_call,clone_size,v_call
CASSLSEGNNEQFF,TGTGCCAGCAGCTTAAGCGAAGGGAACAATGAGCAGTTCTTC,14,TRBJ2-1,-,many,TRBV7-8
CSVAGRVSDERYF,TGCAGCGTTGCTGGCAGGGTCTCCGACGAGCGGTACTTC,13,TRBJ2-7,-,few,TRBV29-1
CASSSLARAYDEQFF,TGTGCCAGCAGTAGTTTAGCGAGGGCCTACGATGAGCAGTTCTTC,15,TRBJ2-1,-,-,TRBV6-2/TRBV6-3
CASSMGDRINTEAFF,TGTGCCAGTAGTATGGGGGATAGGATAAACACTGAAGCTTTCTTT,15,TRBJ1-1,-,many,TRBV19
CASSLSVSGANVLTF,TGTGCCAGCAGCTTAAGCGTGTCTGGGGCCAACGTCCTGACTTTC,15,TRBJ2-6,-,many,TRBV7-6
CASSSTTANQPQHF,TGTGCCAGCAGCTCAACGACAGCGAATCAGCCCCAGCATTTT,14,TRBJ1-5,-,many,TRBV7-6
CSVERQNTEAFF,TGCAGCGTTGAACGTCAGAACACTGAAGCTTTCTTT,12,TRBJ1-1,-,many,TRBV29-1
CASSPGDPWRTEAFF,TGTGCCAGCAGCCCTGGAGACCCATGGAGGACTGAAGCTTTCTTT,15,TRBJ1-1,-,many,TRBV5-6
CSVESSRGHYYGYTF,TGCAGCGTTGAATCTAGCAGGGGGCATTACTATGGCTACACCTTC,15,TRBJ1-2,TRBD1,few,TRBV29-1
CASSPTSRGETQYF,TGTGCCAGCAGCCCTACTAGTCGGGGAGAGACCCAGTACTTC,14,TRBJ2-5,-,many,TRBV9
CASSSNPQTSGRPFYNEQFF,TGTGCCAGCAGTTCCAACCCCCAGACTAGCGGGAGGCCTTTTTACAATGAGCAGTTCTTC,20,TRBJ2-1,TRBD2,many,TRBV25-1
CAISDREQYF,TGTGCCATCAGTGACAGAGAGCAGTACTTC,10,TRBJ2-7,-,many,TRBV10-3
CASSFLNNEQFF,TGTGCCAGCAGCTTTCTGAACAATGAGCAGTTCTTC,12,TRBJ2-1,-,many,TRBV7-2
CASSQGLPQTYEQYF,TGCGCCAGCAGCCAAGGACTGCCCCAAACCTACGAGCAGTACTTC,15,TRBJ2-7,-,many,TRBV4-1
CATSRHSSVGGRETPYF,TGTGCCACCAGCAGGCATAGCTCCGTGGGGGGAAGAGAGACCCCGTACTTC,17,TRBJ2-5,-,-,TRBV15
CASSPQGARRPRGVETQYF,TGTGCCAGCTCACCACAGGGTGCACGGAGGCCCCGCGGTGTGGAGACCCAGTACTTC,19,TRBJ2-5,-,-,TRBV18
CASSLQDNYEQYF,TGTGCCAGCAGTTTACAGGATAACTACGAGCAGTACTTC,13,TRBJ2-7,-,many,TRBV12-3/TRBV12-4
CASSLPSTYEQYF,TGTGCCAGCAGTTTGCCATCTACCTACGAGCAGTACTTC,13,TRBJ2-7,-,-,TRBV12-3/TRBV12-4
CSVEGDISGRHPYNEQFF,TGCAGCGTTGAAGGCGACATTAGCGGGAGGCACCCCTACAATGAGCAGTTCTTC,18,TRBJ2-1,TRBD2,many,TRBV29-1
CASSVGGSGRVNPPSYEQFF,TGTGCCAGCAGCGTAGGTGGTAGCGGGAGGGTAAACCCCCCCTCGTATGAGCAGTTCTTC,20,TRBJ2-1,TRBD2,many,TRBV9
CASSKRNTGELFF,TGTGCCAGTTCGAAGAGAAACACCGGGGAGCTGTTTTTT,13,TRBJ2-2,-,many,TRBV19
CASRGGGPTGEQFF,TGTGCCAGCAGGGGGGGGGGTCCCACCGGTGAGCAGTTCTTC,14,TRBJ2-1,TRBD2,-,TRBV6-2/TRBV6-3
CASGSGTGGADGYTF,TGTGCTAGTGGTTCCGGGACAGGGGGCGCGGATGGCTACACCTTC,15,TRBJ1-2,TRBD1,many,TRBV12-5
CASSLSRGYTGELFF,TGTGCCAGCAGCTTATCCAGGGGCTACACCGGGGAGCTGTTTTTT,15,TRBJ2-2,-,many,TRBV11-3
CSARDFFQGNTEAFF,TGCAGTGCTAGAGACTTCTTCCAGGGGAACACTGAAGCTTTCTTT,15,TRBJ1-1,-,many,TRBV20-1
CASSYLRGGYEQYF,TGTGCCAGCAGTTATCTAAGGGGGGGTTACGAGCAGTACTTC,14,TRBJ2-7,-,many,TRBV6-6
CASSLGGADNQPQHF,TGCGCCAGCAGCTTGGGTGGGGCGGACAATCAGCCCCAGCATTTT,15,TRBJ1-5,-,-,TRBV5-1